Following are 3 T cell receptor beta chains from one sample sequenced in a study of graft-versus-host responses after intestinal transplantation. These receptors' antigens are unknown. Method: immunoSEQ multiplex PCR; TCRdb's copy keeps in-frame clones and lacks some. The sample carries about 39,000 clones, over 90% recorded once. Sample: unstimulated CD8+ T cells sorted from spleen or lymph node cells, taken before transplant. The receptors were gathered from a human donor who was the organ donor for an intestinal transplant.

V and J are TRBV15 and TRBJ2-7; 11 positions agree with TRBD2. Germline V gives CDR1 LNHNV, CDR2 YYDKDF (reference sequence). This CDR3 comprises 16 residues. V gave up 1 base and J gave up 3 bases; unmatched junction bases: 5. CDR3 amino acids: CATSRGPGTSGYEQYF. The CDR3, as DNA: TGTGCCACCAGCAGAGGTCCCGGGACTAGCGGCTACGAGCAGTACTTC. Drawing the rest from reference TRBV15 and TRBJ2-7, the complete variable domain is DAMVIQNPRYQVTQFGKPVTLSCSQTLNHNVMYWYQQKSSQAPKLLFHYYDKDFNNEADTPDNFQSRRPNTSFCFLDIRSPGLGDTAMYLCATSRGPGTSGYEQYFGPGTRLTVT.

The chain uses TRBV19 and TRBJ2-7; D gene ambiguous. This CDR3 spans 14 amino acids. V lost 3 bases to trimming and J lost 2 bases, with 11 bases between them. Looked up from germline, CDR1 is LNHDA and CDR2 is SQIVND (reference sequence). As DNA, the CDR3 is TGTGCCAGTAGTATTCATGACACAGCCTACGAGCAGTACTTC. It specifies CASSIHDTAYEQYF.

The chain is built from TRBV30 and TRBJ1-2; D not certain. Between the trimmed V and J ends, which lost 0 bases and 2 bases, there was a span of 13 bases. The CDR3 has 15 amino acids. The germline gives CDR1 GTSNPN, CDR2 SVGIG (reference sequence). CDR3 nucleotides: TGTGCCTGGAGTGTACCCGAGGCAGGAAACTATGGCTACACCTTC. It is translated as CAWSVPEAGNYGYTF.